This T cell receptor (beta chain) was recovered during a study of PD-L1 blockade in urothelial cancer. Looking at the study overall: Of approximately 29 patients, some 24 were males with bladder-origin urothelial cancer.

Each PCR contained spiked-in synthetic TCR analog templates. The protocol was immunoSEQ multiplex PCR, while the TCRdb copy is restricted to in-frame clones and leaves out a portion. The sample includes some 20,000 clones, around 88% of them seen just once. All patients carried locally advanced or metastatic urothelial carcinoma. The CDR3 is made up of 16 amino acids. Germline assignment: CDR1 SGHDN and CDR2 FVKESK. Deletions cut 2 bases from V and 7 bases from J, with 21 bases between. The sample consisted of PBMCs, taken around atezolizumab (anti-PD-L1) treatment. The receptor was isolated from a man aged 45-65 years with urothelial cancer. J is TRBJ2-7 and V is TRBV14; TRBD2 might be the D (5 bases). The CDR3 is CASSQRGRAALEEQYF. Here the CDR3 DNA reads TGTGCCAGCAGCCAAAGAGGGCGGGCCGCCCTGGAGGAGCAGTACTTC.